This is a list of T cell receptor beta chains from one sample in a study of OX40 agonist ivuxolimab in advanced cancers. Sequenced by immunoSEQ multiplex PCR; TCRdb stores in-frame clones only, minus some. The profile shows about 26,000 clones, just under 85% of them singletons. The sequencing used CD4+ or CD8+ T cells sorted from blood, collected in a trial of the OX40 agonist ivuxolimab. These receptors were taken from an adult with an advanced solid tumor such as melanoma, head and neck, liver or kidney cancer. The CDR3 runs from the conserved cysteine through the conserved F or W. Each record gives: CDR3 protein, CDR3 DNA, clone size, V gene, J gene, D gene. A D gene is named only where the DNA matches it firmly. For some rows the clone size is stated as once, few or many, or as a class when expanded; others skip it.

CDR3 protein: CASSQDWTIADTQYF
CDR3 DNA: TGCGCCAGCAGCCAAGACTGGACTATAGCAGATACGCAGTATTTT
clone size: .
V gene: TRBV4-1
J gene: TRBJ2-3
D gene: .

CDR3 protein: CASSLGGISAYEQYF
CDR3 DNA: TGTGCCAGCAGCTTAGGGGGAATAAGCGCCTACGAGCAGTACTTC
clone size: .
V gene: TRBV7-9
J gene: TRBJ2-7
D gene: .

CDR3 protein: CASSLVSGGGFHSYEQYF
CDR3 DNA: TGTGCCAGCAGCTTGGTCAGCGGGGGGGGTTTCCACTCCTACGAGCAGTACTTC
clone size: few
V gene: TRBV13
J gene: TRBJ2-7
D gene: TRBD2

CDR3 protein: CASSPEAGRQPQHF
CDR3 DNA: TGTGCCAGCAGCCCGGAGGCAGGGAGGCAGCCCCAGCATTTT
clone size: .
V gene: TRBV7-9
J gene: TRBJ1-5
D gene: .

CDR3 protein: CAWSVGGGYNEQFF
CDR3 DNA: TGTGCCTGGAGTGTCGGCGGGGGATACAATGAGCAGTTCTTC
clone size: .
V gene: TRBV30
J gene: TRBJ2-1
D gene: TRBD2

CDR3 protein: CASSLVSGRNVWETQYF
CDR3 DNA: TGTGCCAGCAGCTTGGTCAGCGGGAGAAACGTATGGGAGACCCAGTACTTC
clone size: .
V gene: TRBV5-6
J gene: TRBJ2-5
D gene: TRBD2

CDR3 protein: CASSWDSAEAFF
CDR3 DNA: TGTGCCAGCAGTTGGGACAGCGCTGAAGCTTTCTTT
clone size: .
V gene: TRBV7-9
J gene: TRBJ1-1
D gene: TRBD1

CDR3 protein: CASSHPGRTYEQYF
CDR3 DNA: TGTGCCAGTAGCCACCCCGGACGGACCTACGAGCAGTACTTC
clone size: few
V gene: TRBV19
J gene: TRBJ2-7
D gene: .

CDR3 protein: CASSPPEQGPPYEQYF
CDR3 DNA: TGTGCCAGCAGCCCTCCGGAGCAGGGGCCCCCCTACGAGCAGTACTTC
clone size: .
V gene: TRBV7-2
J gene: TRBJ2-7
D gene: .

CDR3 protein: CASSEDNEQFF
CDR3 DNA: TGTGCCAGCAGCGAGGACAATGAGCAGTTCTTC
clone size: .
V gene: TRBV9
J gene: TRBJ2-1
D gene: .

CDR3 protein: CASSFAGTQYF
CDR3 DNA: TGTGCCAGCAGCTTTGCCGGTACGCAGTATTTT
clone size: .
V gene: TRBV9
J gene: TRBJ2-3
D gene: .

CDR3 protein: CASSYGQVFEAFF
CDR3 DNA: TGTGCCAGCAGTTACGGCCAGGTTTTTGAAGCTTTCTTT
clone size: .
V gene: TRBV6-5
J gene: TRBJ1-1
D gene: .

CDR3 protein: CASSLLAGRTDTQYF
CDR3 DNA: TGTGCCAGCAGTCTACTAGCGGGGCGCACAGATACGCAGTATTTT
clone size: .
V gene: TRBV7-2
J gene: TRBJ2-3
D gene: TRBD2

CDR3 protein: CASSYSAGAYEQYF
CDR3 DNA: TGTGCCAGCAGTTACTCGGCAGGGGCCTACGAGCAGTACTTC
clone size: .
V gene: TRBV28
J gene: TRBJ2-7
D gene: .

CDR3 protein: CASRSAEDLYF
CDR3 DNA: TGTGCCAGCAGGTCAGCGGAGGATCTGTACTTC
clone size: .
V gene: TRBV6-6
J gene: TRBJ2-7
D gene: .

CDR3 protein: CASSLEGRLNSPLHF
CDR3 DNA: TGTGCCAGCAGCTTAGAGGGACGCCTTAATTCACCCCTCCACTTT
clone size: .
V gene: TRBV11-3
J gene: TRBJ1-6
D gene: .

CDR3 protein: CASSVTSGGANEQFF
CDR3 DNA: TGTGCCAGCAGCGTGACTAGCGGGGGGGCGAATGAGCAGTTCTTC
clone size: .
V gene: TRBV11-2
J gene: TRBJ2-1
D gene: TRBD2

CDR3 protein: CASSLSSSQGYYGYTF
CDR3 DNA: TGTGCCAGCAGTTTATCAAGTTCTCAGGGGTACTATGGCTACACCTTC
clone size: .
V gene: TRBV27
J gene: TRBJ1-2
D gene: .

CDR3 protein: CASSQDRAGVAYEQYF
CDR3 DNA: TGCGCCAGCAGCCAAGATAGGGCAGGGGTAGCCTACGAGCAGTACTTC
clone size: .
V gene: TRBV4-1
J gene: TRBJ2-7
D gene: .